This T cell receptor beta chain was profiled in a study of shared T cell receptors in the human thymus. The data were produced by immunoSEQ multiplex PCR, yet TCRdb's version contains in-frame clones alone and is incomplete. The sample lists about 400,000 clones; around 95% were seen once. Trimming removed 3 bases from V and 7 bases from J, with 18 bases in between. CDR1 is SQVTM, CDR2 ANQGSEA, per germline. The length of the CDR3 is 14 residues. The sequence derives from a human donor. The chain uses TRBV29-1 and TRBJ1-1; TRBD1 might be the D (6 bases). Sample: thymocytes. DNA for the CDR3: TGCAGCGTTGATCTTAGGGGGGCTCGGAATGAAGCTTTCTTT. Protein sequence: CSVDLRGARNEAFF.